Listed below are T cell receptor beta chains from one sample, sequenced in a study of cytomegalovirus exposure and HLA in healthy donors. Sequencing was performed with immunoSEQ multiplex PCR; in TCRdb, only in-frame clones are kept and a portion is missing. The table lists 200,000 or so clones, 70% to 80% of them singletons. Specimen: PBMCs. Receptor source: a woman aged 30 to 39 in good health and CMV-seronegative. Each CDR3 is given with its conserved first and last residue. Fields, in order: J gene, D gene, V gene, clone size, CDR3 protein, CDR3 DNA. D genes are given only for firm matches. The size field is filled for only some rows; it gives once, few, many or a size class.

TRBJ2-1 TRBD2 TRBV27 NA CASSLSMGVSGASDINEQFF TGTGCCAGCAGTTTATCGATGGGTGTGAGCGGGGCCTCGGACATTAATGAGCAGTTCTTC
TRBJ2-3 NA TRBV10-2 NA CAVRASSTDTQYF TGCGCCGTACGAGCTTCTAGCACAGATACGCAGTATTTT
TRBJ1-3 NA TRBV2 NA CASSDPGSGNTIYF TGTGCCAGCAGTGACCCAGGTTCTGGAAACACCATATATTTT
TRBJ2-2 TRBD1 TRBV7-9 NA CASSLGTGGRTGELFF TGTGCCAGCAGCTTGGGGACAGGGGGCCGGACCGGGGAGCTGTTTTTT
TRBJ2-2 TRBD2 TRBV7-8 NA CASSPRGSGEGGELFF TGTGCCAGCAGCCCCCGAGGTAGCGGGGAAGGCGGGGAGCTGTTTTTT
TRBJ1-1 TRBD1 TRBV6-6 few CASTSPGGIETEAFF TGTGCCAGCACCTCCCCAGGGGGAATTGAAACTGAAGCTTTCTTT
TRBJ2-6 NA TRBV4-1 NA CASSLPPRGANVLTF TGCGCCAGCAGCCTTCCTCCTCGTGGGGCCAACGTCCTGACTTTC
TRBJ2-5 NA TRBV2 NA CASNPQVRGETQYF TGTGCCAGCAATCCGCAGGTCCGGGGGGAGACCCAGTACTTC
TRBJ1-4 TRBD1 TRBV30 NA CAWSVFHPRDRETNEKLFF TGTGCCTGGAGTGTTTTTCACCCCCGGGACAGGGAAACTAATGAAAAACTGTTTTTT
TRBJ2-7 NA TRBV19 NA CASSMGRGSYEQYF TGTGCCAGTAGTATGGGAAGGGGCTCCTACGAGCAGTACTTC
TRBJ2-1 TRBD2 TRBV5-4 once CASSPATSGGYNEQFF TGTGCCAGCAGCCCCGCGACTAGCGGGGGTTACAATGAGCAGTTCTTC
TRBJ2-5 TRBD1 TRBV11-2 NA CASSLVGQGKRETQYF TGTGCCAGCAGCTTAGTCGGACAGGGGAAACGAGAGACCCAGTACTTC
TRBJ2-6 NA TRBV5-1 NA CASSWAQDRAVSGANVLTF TGCGCCAGCAGCTGGGCCCAGGATCGAGCGGTATCTGGGGCCAACGTCCTGACTTTC
TRBJ2-7 TRBD1 TRBV18 NA CASSPQGATYEQYF TGTGCCAGCTCACCCCAGGGGGCGACCTACGAGCAGTACTTC
TRBJ2-7 TRBD2 TRBV6-5 NA CASSYTVDSGRFEQYF TGTGCCAGCAGTTACACCGTGGATAGCGGGAGGTTTGAGCAGTACTTC
TRBJ2-1 TRBD2 TRBV4-1 NA CASSHPIGGGRGSNEQFF TGCGCCAGCAGCCACCCGATTGGGGGCGGGAGGGGGAGCAATGAGCAGTTCTTC
TRBJ2-6 NA TRBV27 NA CASSLSQGSGANVLTF TGTGCCAGCAGTTTATCACAGGGCTCTGGGGCCAACGTCCTGACTTTC
TRBJ2-4 TRBD2 TRBV5-1 NA CASSLPPGLAGWAKNIQYF TGCGCCAGCAGCTTGCCCCCGGGACTAGCGGGGTGGGCCAAAAACATTCAGTACTTC
TRBJ2-7 TRBD2 TRBV15 NA CATSRGLAGGPHEQYF TGTGCCACCAGCAGAGGGCTAGCGGGAGGGCCCCACGAGCAGTACTTC
TRBJ1-6 NA TRBV6-1 NA CASSLQGINSPLHF TGTGCCAGCAGTCTACAGGGAATTAATTCACCCCTCCACTTT
TRBJ1-2 TRBD1 TRBV5-6 NA CASSSTGYHYGYTF TGTGCCAGCAGCTCGACAGGGTATCACTATGGCTACACCTTC
TRBJ2-1 NA TRBV6-1 once CASNPRSYNEQFF TGTGCCAGCAATCCCCGCTCCTACAATGAGCAGTTCTTC
TRBJ2-1 TRBD2 TRBV7-7 few CASSSQPTSGYNEQFF TGTGCCAGCAGCTCCCAACCGACTAGCGGCTACAATGAGCAGTTCTTC
TRBJ1-5 NA TRBV2 NA CASRDSSQPQHF TGTGCCAGCAGAGATAGTAGCCAGCCCCAGCATTTT
TRBJ1-2 NA TRBV19 NA CASSITRPNYGYTF TGTGCCAGTAGTATAACGCGGCCCAACTATGGCTACACCTTC
TRBJ2-7 NA TRBV7-2 NA CASSLVQGGYEQYF TGTGCCAGCAGCTTAGTCCAGGGGGGCTACGAGCAGTACTTC
TRBJ2-7 NA TRBV7-9 NA CSSSSAWGHLSYEQYF TGTTCCAGCAGCTCAGCGTGGGGACACCTCTCCTACGAGCAGTACTTC
TRBJ2-5 NA TRBV4-2 NA CASSQEGGGGAAETQYF TGTGCCAGCAGCCAAGAAGGGGGAGGGGGGGCCGCAGAGACCCAGTACTTC
TRBJ2-7 NA TRBV6-5 few CASSYSNRRPYEQYF TGTGCCAGCAGTTACTCGAACAGAAGACCCTACGAGCAGTACTTC
TRBJ1-1 NA TRBV30 NA CAWTGTEAFF TGTGCCTGGACGGGGACTGAAGCTTTCTTT
TRBJ1-1 TRBD1 TRBV7-6 NA CASSLIGEDRGITEAFF TGTGCCAGCAGCTTGATAGGTGAGGACAGGGGTATAACTGAAGCTTTCTTT
TRBJ2-7 NA TRBV7-2 NA CASSREGHNLYEQYF TGTGCCAGCAGCAGGGAAGGACACAACCTCTACGAGCAGTACTTC
TRBJ2-1 TRBD2 TRBV5-1 NA CASSLGTSAPYNEQFF TGCGCCAGCAGCCTCGGTACTAGCGCCCCCTACAATGAGCAGTTCTTC
TRBJ2-6 NA TRBV9 NA CASSVEDLGANVLTF TGTGCCAGCAGCGTGGAGGACCTAGGGGCCAACGTCCTGACTTTC
TRBJ1-2 NA TRBV5-1 once CATSIGGSLNYGYTF TGCGCCACCTCGATAGGGGGATCGCTTAACTATGGCTACACCTTC
TRBJ2-1 NA TRBV2 NA CASSERRGTYNEQFF TGTGCCAGCAGTGAACGACGGGGGACCTACAATGAGCAGTTCTTC
TRBJ2-7 NA TRBV9 few CASSGTNGYEQYF TGTGCCAGCAGCGGGACAAATGGATACGAGCAGTACTTC
TRBJ2-7 NA TRBV5-1 NA CASSVQGSSYEQYF TGCGCCAGCAGCGTCCAAGGGAGCTCCTACGAGCAGTACTTC
TRBJ2-7 NA TRBV27 NA CASSLSILSYEQYF TGTGCCAGCAGTTTATCCATACTTTCCTACGAGCAGTACTTC
TRBJ2-7 TRBD1 TRBV29-1 NA CSVEDSEDRTSSYEQYF TGCAGCGTTGAAGATTCAGAGGACAGGACCTCCTCCTACGAGCAGTACTTC
TRBJ2-6 NA TRBV6-1 NA CASSAYEGAGGANVLTF TGTGCCAGCAGTGCCTACGAGGGGGCGGGAGGGGCCAACGTCCTGACTTTC
TRBJ2-3 TRBD1 TRBV6-5 few CASSMDRGSTDTQYF TGTGCCAGCAGTATGGACAGGGGGAGCACAGATACGCAGTATTTT
TRBJ1-4 NA TRBV29-1 NA CSASATNEKLFF TGCAGCGCCAGTGCAACTAATGAAAAACTGTTTTTT
TRBJ1-5 TRBD1 TRBV30 NA CAWSRGTASNQPQHF TGTGCCTGGAGTAGAGGGACAGCATCCAATCAGCCCCAGCATTTT
TRBJ2-7 TRBD2 TRBV7-6 NA CASTRLAGGGGEQYF TGTGCCAGCACCAGGCTAGCGGGAGGAGGGGGGGAGCAGTACTTC
TRBJ1-3 TRBD1 TRBV6-5 NA CASRSRDRYSGNTIYF TGTGCCAGCCGTTCCCGGGACAGGTACTCTGGAAACACCATATATTTT
TRBJ2-7 NA TRBV5-6 NA CASHWAPGLEQYF TGTGCCAGCCATTGGGCCCCTGGACTCGAGCAGTACTTC
TRBJ2-1 NA TRBV5-6 NA CASRPRGTGGLVLFF TGTGCCAGCAGACCGAGGGGGACGGGGGGACTGGTTTTGTTCTTC
TRBJ2-5 TRBD1 TRBV6-6 NA CASSHRGRETQYF TGTGCCAGCAGCCACAGGGGCCGGGAGACCCAGTACTTC
TRBJ2-5 NA TRBV6-1 NA CASNRLVQETQYF TGTGCCAGCAATAGACTAGTACAAGAGACCCAGTACTTC
TRBJ2-3 NA TRBV11-2 NA CASSPSSRSDTQYF TGTGCCAGCAGCCCCTCTTCTAGATCAGATACGCAGTATTTT
TRBJ1-5 TRBD1 TRBV7-9 few CSSSHGTGADQPQHF TGTTCCAGCAGCCACGGGACAGGGGCCGATCAGCCCCAGCATTTT
TRBJ1-4 TRBD1 TRBV28 NA CASSLRGGVEKLFF TGTGCCAGCAGTTTAAGAGGGGGCGTTGAAAAACTGTTTTTT
TRBJ1-2 NA TRBV6-1 NA CASSEVTGDGYTF TGTGCCAGCAGTGAAGTAACTGGAGATGGCTACACCTTC
TRBJ2-7 TRBD1 TRBV9 NA CASSVGRLPGGTDEQYF TGTGCCAGCAGCGTAGGGAGGTTACCAGGGGGTACGGACGAGCAGTACTTC
TRBJ1-2 NA TRBV28 NA CASSRPGGYGYTF TGTGCCAGCAGCCGCCCGGGGGGCTATGGCTACACCTTC
TRBJ1-5 TRBD1 TRBV6-1 few CASSEGGTGDQPQHF TGTGCCAGCAGTGAAGGGGGGACAGGAGATCAGCCCCAGCATTTT
TRBJ2-7 TRBD2 TRBV18 NA CASSGPSPFSGRIYEQYF TGTGCCAGCTCCGGCCCCTCGCCCTTTAGCGGGAGGATCTACGAGCAGTACTTC
TRBJ1-1 TRBD1 TRBV28 NA CASTLLGGQGETF TGTGCCAGCACCCTCCTTGGGGGACAGGGGGAGACATTT